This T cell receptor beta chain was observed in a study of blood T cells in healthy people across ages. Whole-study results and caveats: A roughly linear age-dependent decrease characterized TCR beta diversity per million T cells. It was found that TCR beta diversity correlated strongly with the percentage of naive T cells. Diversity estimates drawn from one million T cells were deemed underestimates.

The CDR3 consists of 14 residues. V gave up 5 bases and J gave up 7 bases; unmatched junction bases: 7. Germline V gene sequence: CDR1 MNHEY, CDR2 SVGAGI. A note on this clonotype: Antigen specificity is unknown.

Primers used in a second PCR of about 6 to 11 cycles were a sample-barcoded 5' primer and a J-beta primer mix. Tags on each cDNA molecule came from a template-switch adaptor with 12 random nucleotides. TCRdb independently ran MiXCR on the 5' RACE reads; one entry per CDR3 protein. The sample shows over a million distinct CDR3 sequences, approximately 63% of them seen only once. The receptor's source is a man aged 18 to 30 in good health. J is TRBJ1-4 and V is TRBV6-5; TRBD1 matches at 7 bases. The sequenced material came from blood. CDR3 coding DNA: TGTGCCAGCAGTCGACAGGGTGGGGCTGAAAAACTGTTTTTT. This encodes CASSRQGGAEKLFF.